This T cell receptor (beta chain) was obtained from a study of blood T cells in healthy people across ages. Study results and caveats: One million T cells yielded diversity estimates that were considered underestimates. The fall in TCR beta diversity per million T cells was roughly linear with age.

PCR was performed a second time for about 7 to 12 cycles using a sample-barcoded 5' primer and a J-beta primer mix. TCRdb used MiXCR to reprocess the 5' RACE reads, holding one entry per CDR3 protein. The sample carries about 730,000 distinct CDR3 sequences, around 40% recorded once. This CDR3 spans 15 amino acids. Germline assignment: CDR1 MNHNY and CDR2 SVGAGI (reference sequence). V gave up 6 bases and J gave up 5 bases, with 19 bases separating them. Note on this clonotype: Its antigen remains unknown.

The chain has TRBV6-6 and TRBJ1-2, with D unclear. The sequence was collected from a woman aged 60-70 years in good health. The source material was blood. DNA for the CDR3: TGTGCCAGCAGATTGGACGTTCAACTTTATTATGGCTACACCTTC. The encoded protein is CASRLDVQLYYGYTF.